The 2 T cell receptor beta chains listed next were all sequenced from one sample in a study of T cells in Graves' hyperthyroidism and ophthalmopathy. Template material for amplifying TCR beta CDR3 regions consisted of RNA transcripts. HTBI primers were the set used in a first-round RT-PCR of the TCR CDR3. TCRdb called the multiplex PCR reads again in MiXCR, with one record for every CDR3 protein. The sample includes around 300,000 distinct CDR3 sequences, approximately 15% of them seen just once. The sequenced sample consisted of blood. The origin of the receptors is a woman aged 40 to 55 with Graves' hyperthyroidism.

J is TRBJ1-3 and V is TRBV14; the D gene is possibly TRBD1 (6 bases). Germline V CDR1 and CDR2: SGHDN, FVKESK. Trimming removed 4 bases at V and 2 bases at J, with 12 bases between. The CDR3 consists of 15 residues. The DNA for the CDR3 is TGTGCCAGCAGCCGCTCAAGGGGGGCTGGAAACACCATATATTTT. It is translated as CASSRSRGAGNTIYF. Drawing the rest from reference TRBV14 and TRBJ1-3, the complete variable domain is EAGVTQFPSHSVIEKGQTVTLRCDPISGHDNLYWYRRVMGKEIKFLLHFVKESKQDESGMPNNRFLAERTGGTYSTLKVQPAELEDSGVYFCASSRSRGAGNTIYFGEGSWLTVV.

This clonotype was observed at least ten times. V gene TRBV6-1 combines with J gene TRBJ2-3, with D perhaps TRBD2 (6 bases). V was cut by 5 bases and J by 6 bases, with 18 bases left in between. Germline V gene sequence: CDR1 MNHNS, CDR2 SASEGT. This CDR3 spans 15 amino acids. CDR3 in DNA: TGTGCCAGCAGTTTAACCGGGCCGGGGGTGGATACGCAGTATTTT. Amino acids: CASSLTGPGVDTQYF.